Following are 30 T cell receptor beta chains from one sample sequenced in a study of tumor-infiltrating lymphocytes in primary liver carcinoma. Synthesis of TCR beta cDNA was carried out from approximately 470 ng total RNA with a constant-region primer. Investigators got TCR beta libraries out of three nested multiplex PCR rounds, done with slightly modified ARM-PCR. Amplification in the first two PCR rounds was performed using TRBV1-TRBV30 forward primers and a C-beta reverse primer for approximately 10 cycles each. TCRdb analysed the multiplex PCR reads with MiXCR anew, one entry per CDR3 protein. The data contain approximately 30,000 distinct CDR3 sequences, around 71% of them singletons. Co-extraction yielded RNA and DNA from approximately 22-30 mg of unsorted bulk tissue. The specimen was liver tumor tissue from sampling region 3. Subset of the sample: tumor region T3, left-lateral pole. The receptors stem from a woman aged 25 to 45 with primary liver carcinoma and hepatitis B virus infection.

To note about this clonotype: One end of the junction varies from germline; a read error may be responsible. V usage is TRBV11-2 and J usage is TRBJ1-1; no clear D. Per germline, CDR1 SGHAT and CDR2 FQNNGV. The CDR3 is made up of 14 amino acids. CDR3: CASSLSGMNTEAFF. CDR3 bases: TGTGCCAGTAGCTTATCCGGGATGAACACTGAGGCTTTCTTT.

In the case of this clonotype: The conserved closing phenylalanine or tryptophan is absent in this CDR3, likely reflecting a read error. The DNA is omitted, as the CDR3 cannot be located on it reliably, and the CDR3 follows TCRdb's listing. The chain combines TRBV11-2 with TRBJ2-1; TRBD2, the D gene given by the table, was not confirmed from the DNA. The CDR3 sequence runs 16 residues, both termini included. Germline V gives CDR1 SGHAT, CDR2 FQNNGV. CDR3 loop: CASSTSLTGGYNEQII.

Remarks on this clonotype: This could be a read error, since a much larger clone is one nucleotide away. This chain joins TRBV6-6 and TRBJ1-2, with a weak D call TRBD1 (5 bases). The CDR3 sequence is 13 residues long. Trimming took off 4 bases at V and 8 bases at J, with 14 bases between the two ends. The V gene's germline CDR1 is MNHNY and CDR2 SVGAGI (reference sequence). CDR3 bases: TGTGCCAGCAGTTCGGACAAATTGGACGGCTACACCTTC. Protein product: CASSSDKLDGYTF.

Remarks on this clonotype: At one boundary the junction diverges from the germline segment, which might be a read error. J is TRBJ2-7 and V is TRBV6-5; D may be TRBD2 (6 bases). Germline V gene lookup returns CDR1 MNHEY and CDR2 SVGAGI. The CDR3 length is 13 residues. The CDR3 reads CASSYVEGYEHYF. As DNA, the CDR3 is TGTGCCAGCAGTTACGTGGAGGGGTATGAGCACTACTTC.

This clonotype was seen repeatedly, ten times or more. The chain has TRBV28 and TRBJ2-1; 8 bases match TRBD2. The CDR3 has 15 amino acids. J lost 8 bases, V lost 4 bases, and 10 bases had no gene match. Per the germline V gene, CDR1 is MDHEN and CDR2 is SYDVKM. CDR3 sequence reads: CASSSAQSGRYEQFF. The CDR3 DNA reads as TGTGCCAGCAGTTCAGCTCAAAGCGGGAGATATGAGCAGTTCTTC.

This clonotype was observed a handful of times. Its ends do not fully match the called genes, so a read error is possible. The rearrangement links TRBV28 to TRBJ2-3; D unresolved. The CDR3 has 13 amino acids. Germline V gene data show CDR1 as MDHEN and CDR2 as SYDVKM. The CDR3 sequence: CANSFNSADTRYF. For the CDR3, the DNA is TGTGCCAACAGTTTTAACAGTGCTGATACGCGGTATTTT.

Remarks on this clonotype: A much bigger clone sits one base away, suggesting this may be a read error. The V and J genes are TRBV9 and TRBJ2-1; D call uncertain. V was shortened by 0 bases and J by 8 bases, with 12 bases between the two germline ends. Germline V gives CDR1 SGDLS, CDR2 YYNGEE. This CDR3 contains 14 residues. The CDR3 bases are TGTGCCAGCAGCGTAGGGGTGGGTATGGATGAGCAGTTCTTC. This codes for CASSVGVGMDEQFF.

As to this clonotype: An end of the junction does not agree with germline; a read error may underlie this. The chain recombines TRBV30 with TRBJ2-5; a possible D gene is TRBD1 (5 bases). Germline V gene data show CDR1 as GTSNPN and CDR2 as SVGIG (reference sequence). This CDR3 contains 15 residues. CDR3 bases: TGCGCCTGGAGTGTCGGCAGGGATGGGTGGGAGACCCAGTACTTC. Protein: CAWSVGRDGWETQYF.

Of note for this clonotype: This clone may be a read error of a much larger clone one base away. The chain employs TRBV5-1 and TRBJ1-1, with 7 nucleotides matching TRBD1. The CDR3 consists of 13 residues. Germline-derived CDR1 and CDR2 are SGHRS and YFSETQ. The chain's CDR3 is CTSSLTGSTEAFF. The DNA of the CDR3 is TGCACCAGCAGCTTGACAGGGTCCACTGAAGCTTTCTTT.

In regard to this clonotype: A much larger clone differs from this one at a single base, so this may be a read error. This chain uses TRBV9 with TRBJ2-3; D is perhaps TRBD1 (5 bases). The CDR3 totals 12 residues. From germline, CDR1 is SGDLS and CDR2 YYNGEE. The chain's CDR3 is CANSVGEDTQYF. For the CDR3, the DNA is TGTGCCAACAGCGTAGGGGAAGATACGCAGTATTTT.

The table lists this clonotype with a count of one. V and J are TRBV11-2 and TRBJ2-7; D remains ambiguous. The CDR3 covers 13 residues. Germline CDR1 and CDR2: SGHAT and FQNNGV. Trimming left V 1 base short and J 12 bases short, with 16 bases between. DNA for the CDR3: TGTGCCAGCAGCTTAGGGCTCACCTACGCGCTGTACTTC. It encodes CASSLGLTYALYF.

A note on this clonotype: The CDR3 carries no conserved terminal phenylalanine or tryptophan, so it likely arises from a read error. The DNA is omitted, as the CDR3 cannot be located on it reliably, and the CDR3 follows TCRdb's listing. This chain links TRBV11-1 with TRBJ2-2; the table assigns TRBD2, which was not confirmed against the DNA. Germline assignment: CDR1 SGHAT and CDR2 FQDESV (reference sequence). The CDR3 region is 15 residues in length, termini included. The CDR3 protein is CASSLGLAGLGELFS.

As regards this clonotype: One end of the junction varies from germline; a read error may be responsible. The V call is TRBV12-3 or TRBV12-4, the J call TRBJ1-1; 8 positions agree with TRBD1. The CDR3 contains 14 residues. The CDR3 region has the DNA TGTGCCAACAGTATGACAGGGGCGTCCACCGGAGCTTTCTTT. Protein: CANSMTGASTGAFF.

Concerning this clonotype itself: Germline and junction disagree at one end, which may indicate a read error. V usage is TRBV11-3 and J usage is TRBJ2-7, with 8 bases aligning to TRBD1. The germline V gene encodes CDR1 SGHNT and CDR2 YENEEA. The CDR3 runs 16 residues. CDR3 amino acids: CASSRLDRDYPYERYF. CDR3 DNA sequence: TGTGCCAGCAGCCGCCTGGACAGGGATTACCCCTACGAGCGGTACTTC.

In the case of this clonotype: Mismatch with germline at one junction end may stem from a read error. J is TRBJ2-7 and V is TRBV6-5; 10 bases are shared with TRBD2. Germline assignment: CDR1 MNHEY and CDR2 SVGAGI. The CDR3 loop spans 15 amino acids. The CDR3 DNA is TGTGCCAGCAGTTACACAGCGGGAGGGTCCTACGAGCAGCACTTC. Translating gives CASSYTAGGSYEQHF.

Note on this clonotype: A read error may produce the germline difference seen at one junction end. The chain recombines TRBV13 with TRBJ1-2; D not resolved. The CDR3 extends over 15 amino acids. CDR1 and CDR2 (germline): PRHDT, FYEKMQ (reference sequence). The CDR3 protein is CASSPRDGHGYGYSF. The CDR3 DNA is TGTGCCAGCAGCCCCCGTGACGGGCACGGCTATGGCTACTCCTTC.

The chain couples TRBV11-2 to TRBJ1-2, with 7 bases matching TRBD1. This CDR3 contains 13 residues. The ends lost 11 bases at V and 11 bases at J; junction bases unmatched: 17. Germline V CDR1 and CDR2: SGHAT, FQNNGV. The CDR3 sequence is CAGAQGGGGGYTF. CDR3 bases: TGTGCCGGCGCTCAGGGGGGGGGTGGAGGGTACACCTTC.

Note on this clonotype: An end of the junction differs from the germline gene, which may be a read error. The rearrangement links TRBV14 to TRBJ2-1; D uncertain. This CDR3 has 14 residues. CDR1 SGHDN and CDR2 FVKESK come from the germline V gene. CDR3 nucleotides: TGTGTCAGCAGCCAAGATGCGGAGTACAATGAGCAGTTCTTC. The encoded protein is CVSSQDAEYNEQFF.

To note about this clonotype: One junction end does not reproduce the germline sequence, and a read error may be involved. The chain links TRBV5-5 to TRBJ1-6, with unresolved D. CDR1 and CDR2 from the germline V gene are SGHKS and YYEKEE (reference sequence). The CDR3 has 14 residues. In nucleotides, the CDR3 is TGTGTCAGCAGCTTGGACGTCAGTAATTCATACCTCCATTTT. Translated, it gives CVSSLDVSNSYLHF. The full variable domain, in which reference TRBV5-5 and TRBJ1-6 provide the parts outside the CDR3, is DAGVTQSPTHLIKTRGQQVTLRCSPISGHKSVSWYQQVLGQGPQFIFQYYEKEERGRGNFPDRFSARQFPNYSSELNVNALLLGDSALYLCVSSLDVSNSYLHFGNGTRLTVT.

Concerning this clonotype: A junction end diverges from the germline sequence, so it may reflect a read error. This chain links TRBV7-8 with TRBJ1-2; 7 bases line up with TRBD1. The germline V gene encodes CDR1 SGHVS and CDR2 FQNEAQ. The CDR3 runs 14 residues. The CDR3 here is CASSSGRGSYGYIF. The CDR3 DNA is TGTGCCAGCAGTTCCGGCAGGGGGTCCTATGGCTACATCTTC.

The chain links TRBV10-3 to TRBJ2-1; D unresolved. CDR1 is ENHRY, CDR2 SYGVKD, per germline. The CDR3 has 14 residues. The germline V and J ends were trimmed by 5 bases and 8 bases, with 16 bases remaining between them. The CDR3 DNA reads as TGTGCCATCAGTTCCACGACGACCCAGGATGAGCAGTTCTTC. It specifies CAISSTTTQDEQFF.

This clonotype was counted ten times or more. An end of the junction does not agree with germline; a read error may underlie this. This chain uses TRBV12-3 or TRBV12-4 with TRBJ2-1; D not resolved. CDR3 size: 11 residues. The chain's CDR3 is CASSWGRTQIF. Here the CDR3 DNA reads TGTGCCAGCAGTTGGGGTAGGACGCAGATCTTC.

Concerning this clonotype itself: The conserved phenylalanine or tryptophan is not found at the CDR3 terminus, so this likely reflects a read error. This chain joins TRBV11-2 and TRBJ1-1, with TRBD1 matching over 9 bases. The ends lost 5 bases at V and 2 bases at J; junction bases unmatched: 21. The CDR3 runs 20 residues. Germline values: CDR1 SGHAT, CDR2 FQNNGV. The CDR3 region has the DNA TGTGCCAGCAGCGCTCTGAACAGGGGGCGCAAGAGGTGGAGTAACACTGAAGCTTTCTCT. Residues: CASSALNRGRKRWSNTEAFS.

This clonotype appeared once. This likely comes from a read error, as the CDR3 has no conserved phenylalanine or tryptophan at its end. V gene TRBV9 combines with J gene TRBJ2-1, with 12 bases fitting TRBD2. CDR1 is SGDLS, CDR2 YYNGEE, per germline. V shed 4 bases and J 12 bases; nucleotides not matched to a gene: 14. The CDR3 covers 16 residues. Written as DNA, the CDR3 is TGTGCCAGCAGCCGGACTAGCGGGACCTACAAAGCCCCGCAGTTCCTC. This sequence encodes CASSRTSGTYKAPQFL.

Notes on this clonotype: The final CDR3 position lacks the conserved phenylalanine or tryptophan, pointing to a likely read error. The V call is TRBV29-1, the J call TRBJ1-1; D unresolved. CDR1 SQVTM and CDR2 ANQGSEA come from the germline V gene. CDR3 length equals 13 residues. The CDR3 sequence is CNVYHNLNTEAFL. In DNA, the CDR3 is TGCAACGTTTATCACAATCTGAACACTGAAGCTTTCCTT.

The table lists this clonotype with a count of one. The CDR3 carries no conserved terminal phenylalanine or tryptophan, so it likely arises from a read error. V is TRBV5-6 and J is TRBJ2-2; D unresolved. CDR3 length: 15 amino acids. Germline CDR1 is SGHDT and CDR2 is YYEEEE. CDR3 sequence reads: CGSSFAPRVTGELFL. The CDR3 region has the DNA TGTGGCAGCAGCTTTGCACCCAGAGTCACCGGGGAGCTGTTTTTG.

This clonotype is termed medium-sized. The V call is TRBV29-1, the J call TRBJ2-1; D unresolved. Trimming removed 5 bases at V and 0 bases at J, with 14 bases between. The germline CDR1 and CDR2 sequences are SQVTM and ANQGSEA. This CDR3 is 15 amino acids long. CDR3 sequence: CSVPGLGTSYNEQFF. The CDR3 DNA reads TGCAGCGTTCCGGGTTTGGGAACCTCCTACAATGAGCAGTTCTTC.

In regard to this clonotype: Germline is not matched at one junction end, which may reflect a read error. The chain employs TRBV6-6 and TRBJ2-3; possible D gene TRBD2, 6 bases. CDR1 MNHNY and CDR2 SVGAGI come from the germline V gene (reference sequence). The CDR3 runs to 12 residues. The CDR3 is CARGYGRDTRYF. CDR3 bases: TGTGCCAGAGGTTACGGGCGGGATACGCGGTATTTT.

A note on this clonotype: One junction end disagrees with the germline gene, perhaps due to a read error. V and J are TRBV30 and TRBJ2-7, with D uncertain. CDR1 is GTSNPN, CDR2 SVGIG, per germline (reference sequence). There are 11 residues in the CDR3. The CDR3 reads CVPPARHERYF. For the CDR3, the DNA is TGTGTTCCACCCGCGAGGCATGAGCGGTACTTC.

A word on this clonotype: One junction end disagrees with the germline gene, perhaps due to a read error. The chain has TRBV4-2 and TRBJ1-6; D is ambiguous. Per germline, CDR1 LGHNA and CDR2 YNFKEQ. The length of the CDR3 is 15 residues. This chain's CDR3 is CASNRDITAVQPLQF. The CDR3, as DNA: TGTGCCAGTAACCGAGATATCACCGCCGTTCAGCCCCTCCAGTTT.